The 15 T cell receptor beta chains listed next were all sequenced from one sample in a study of shared clonotypes between healthy human individuals. In the naive CD8 group, cells lacked CD45RO and were positively selected for CCR7, so terminally differentiated effector memory CD45RA+ cells were left out. The protocol was immunoSEQ multiplex PCR, while the TCRdb copy is restricted to in-frame clones and leaves out a portion. The table lists about 2 million clones, approximately 94% of them singletons, with about 1.1% in the top ten. The sequenced material came from naive CD8+ T cells sorted from blood. The receptors here all came from a man younger than 35 in good health.

V gene TRBV9 combines with J gene TRBJ2-1, with 14 bases lining up with TRBD2. The V segment lost 3 bases and the J segment 0 bases; nucleotides outside the gene matches: 5. CDR3 length: 18 amino acids. Germline CDR1 is SGDLS and CDR2 is YYNGEE. CDR3 sequence reads: CASSARTSGRSSYNEQFF. The CDR3 bases are TGTGCCAGCAGCGCCAGGACTAGCGGGAGGAGCTCCTACAATGAGCAGTTCTTC. Full variable domain (missing parts from reference TRBV9 and TRBJ2-1): DSGVTQTPKHLITATGQRVTLRCSPRSGDLSVYWYQQSLDQGLQFLIQYYNGEERAKGNILERFSAQQFPDLHSELNLSSLELGDSALYFCASSARTSGRSSYNEQFFGPGTRLTVL.

The rearrangement joins TRBV5-1 to TRBJ2-7; 7 nucleotides align to TRBD2. J was trimmed by 3 bases and V by 0 bases; bases with no gene match: 6. This CDR3 has 15 amino acids. Germline values: CDR1 SGHRS, CDR2 YFSETQ. The CDR3 protein is CASSLVASGFYEQYF. In nucleotides, the CDR3 is TGCGCCAGCAGCTTGGTAGCTAGCGGCTTCTACGAGCAGTACTTC.

This clone was found once. The gene calls are TRBV29-1 and TRBJ2-5, with no clear D. This CDR3 region has 12 residues. V lost 1 base, J lost 3 bases, and 6 bases lay in between. CDR1 is SQVTM, CDR2 ANQGSEA, per germline. DNA for the CDR3: TGCAGCGTTGAAGTCCAGGAAGAGACCCAGTACTTC. The encoded protein is CSVEVQEETQYF.

The V call is TRBV27, the J call TRBJ2-7; a weak D match, TRBD2 (5 bases). The ends were cut back, 6 bases at V and 6 bases at J, with 9 bases in the middle. The germline CDR1 and CDR2 sequences are MNHEY and SMNVEV (reference sequence). The CDR3 sequence is 11 residues long. CDR3 amino acids: CASRSDSEQYF. The CDR3 DNA follows: TGTGCCAGCAGGTCGGACTCCGAGCAGTACTTC.

The chain uses TRBV27 and TRBJ2-3, with D perhaps TRBD2 (5 bases). The V end lost 5 bases, the J end lost 6 bases, and 12 bases lay between the germline ends. The CDR3 contains 13 residues. CDR1 MNHEY and CDR2 SMNVEV come from the germline V gene (reference sequence). CDR3 loop: CASSETGGDTQYF. CDR3 DNA sequence: TGTGCCAGCAGTGAGACCGGCGGGGATACGCAGTATTTT.

This clone was seen just once. The rearrangement links TRBV15 to TRBJ2-1; TRBD2 matches 9 bases. V shed 0 bases and J 7 bases; nucleotides not matched to a gene: 4. CDR3 size: 15 residues. Per the germline V gene, CDR1 is LNHNV and CDR2 is YYDKDF (reference sequence). For the CDR3, the DNA is TGTGCCACCAGCAGAGATCGCCTAGCGGGGAATGAGCAGTTCTTC. Translation gives CATSRDRLAGNEQFF.

The chain couples TRBV2 to TRBJ1-3; unclear D gene. CDR1 SNHLY and CDR2 FYNNEI come from the germline V gene. Trimming took 11 bases from V and 0 from J, leaving 11 bases between them. The CDR3 runs 13 residues. The CDR3 DNA reads TGTGCCTGCGGGGAAGACTCTGGAAACACCATATATTTT. It translates to CACGEDSGNTIYF.

The chain recombines TRBV6-5 with TRBJ1-1; no firm D call. V was trimmed by 6 bases and J by 0 bases, leaving 14 bases between them. The V gene's germline CDR1 is MNHEY and CDR2 SVGAGI. The CDR3 is 15 amino acids. The CDR3 DNA reads as TGTGCCAGCAGCCTCCTTGGGAACATGAACACTGAAGCTTTCTTT. It yields the protein CASSLLGNMNTEAFF.

The chain recombines TRBV6-5 with TRBJ1-4, with D perhaps matching TRBD1 (5 bases). Trimming removed 2 bases at V and 1 base at J, with 8 bases between. The CDR3 totals 15 residues. In germline, CDR1 is MNHEY, CDR2 SVGAGI. The CDR3 spells CASSYIGGTNEKLFF. The CDR3 DNA is TGTGCCAGCAGTTACATTGGGGGAACTAATGAAAAACTGTTTTTT.

A single count supports this clone. The CDR3 here is CASSSPRTGVGLRTSYNEQFF. The DNA of the CDR3 is TGTGCCAGCAGTTCCCCGAGGACAGGGGTAGGGCTCCGTACCTCCTACAATGAGCAGTTCTTC. The V call is TRBV28, the J call TRBJ2-1; 9 bases match TRBD1. CDR1 is MDHEN and CDR2 is SYDVKM in the germline V gene. V gave up 4 bases and J gave up 0 bases; unmatched junction bases: 19. CDR3 length: 21 amino acids.

V gene TRBV6-6 combines with J gene TRBJ2-1; TRBD1 matches at 10 bases. Germline CDR1 and CDR2: MNHNY and SVGAGI (reference sequence). The CDR3 loop spans 14 amino acids. The junction had 5 bases not matched to a gene; V was cut back by 7 bases and J by 5 bases. As DNA, the CDR3 is TGTGCCAGCACCGGGACAGGGGTGAACAATGAGCAGTTCTTC. It codes for CASTGTGVNNEQFF.

The genes are TRBV6-5 and TRBJ1-4, with D hard to call. CDR3 length equals 15 residues. V lost 5 bases to trimming and J lost 6 bases, with 16 bases between them. Germline loops: CDR1 MNHEY, CDR2 SVGAGI. CDR3 sequence: CASSPTGGWDEKLFF. CDR3 coding DNA: TGTGCCAGCAGTCCAACGGGAGGTTGGGATGAAAAACTGTTTTTT.

The chain combines TRBV5-1 with TRBJ2-1; 15 bases are a match to TRBD2. Germline CDR1 is SGHRS and CDR2 is YFSETQ. The J segment lost 3 bases and the V segment lost 3 bases, leaving 4 bases of the junction unmatched. This CDR3 region has 17 residues. The CDR3 nucleotides are TGCGCCAGCAGCTCGGGACTAGCGGGGGGTTTCTACAATGAGCAGTTCTTC. It yields the protein CASSSGLAGGFYNEQFF.

V is TRBV30 and J is TRBJ1-4; D is unresolved. V dropped 0 bases and J dropped 6 bases, with 11 bases sitting between them. CDR1 and CDR2 from the germline V gene are GTSNPN and SVGIG (reference sequence). The CDR3 totals 14 residues. In nucleotides, the CDR3 is TGTGCCTGGAGTGTGGGGTGGGAGGATGAAAAACTGTTTTTT. Its protein product is CAWSVGWEDEKLFF.

This chain uses TRBV4-1 with TRBJ1-2, with a tentative D call TRBD1 (5 bases). This CDR3 has 14 amino acids. CDR1 and CDR2 from the germline V gene are MGHRA and YSYEKL. V was cut by 4 bases and J by 4 bases, with 13 bases left in between. CDR3 coding DNA: TGCGCCAGCAGCCCGGGCGACAGCACCTATGGCTACACCTTC. As protein: CASSPGDSTYGYTF.